This TCR beta chain was captured in a study of blood T cell repertoires in COVID-19. Trimming left V 3 bases short and J 3 bases short, with 20 bases between. CDR3 length equals 17 residues. The germline CDR1 and CDR2 sequences are LNHNV and YYDKDF (reference sequence). Sequencing was performed with immunoSEQ multiplex PCR; in TCRdb, only in-frame clones are kept and a portion is missing. Of roughly 100,000 clones listed, approximately 86% are singletons. The clonotype was recovered from a man between 45 and 60 years old with active or convalescent COVID-19. The sequenced material came from peripheral blood. The rearrangement links TRBV15 to TRBJ1-2, with D perhaps TRBD1 (5 bases). The CDR3 protein is CATSRVGAQGLDYGYTF. CDR3 nucleotides: TGTGCCACCAGCAGGGTAGGGGCCCAAGGATTGGACTATGGCTACACCTTC.